This is a list of T cell receptor beta chains from one sample in a study of PD-1 blockade in classical Hodgkin lymphoma. The protocol was immunoSEQ multiplex PCR, while the TCRdb copy is restricted to in-frame clones and leaves out a portion. The profile shows 15,000 to 20,000 clones, approximately 90% of them singletons. The sample was peripheral blood mononuclear cells (PBMCs). The receptors derive from a human donor with classical Hodgkin lymphoma. Both conserved end residues are part of each CDR3. Each record gives: clone size, V gene, D gene, J gene, CDR3 DNA, CDR3 protein. A D gene is named only where the DNA matches it firmly. Size is omitted from some rows. Given values are once, few, many or a class for expanded clones.

clone_size: .
v_call: TRBV19
d_call: .
j_call: TRBJ2-2
cdr3_nt: TGTGCCAGTAGTATAAGGCAGAAGACCGGGGAGCTGTTTTTT
cdr3_aa: CASSIRQKTGELFF

clone_size: .
v_call: TRBV7-9
d_call: TRBD1
j_call: TRBJ2-1
cdr3_nt: TGTGCCAGCAGCCAACGGGACAGGGGACAGTTCTTC
cdr3_aa: CASSQRDRGQFF

clone_size: .
v_call: TRBV4-3
d_call: .
j_call: TRBJ2-7
cdr3_nt: TGCGCCAGCAGCCAACAAGCGTACTACTACGAGCAGTACTTC
cdr3_aa: CASSQQAYYYEQYF

clone_size: .
v_call: TRBV27
d_call: TRBD2
j_call: TRBJ2-3
cdr3_nt: TGTGCCAGCAGTCGGACTAGCGGGAGGGGGACAGATACGCAGTATTTT
cdr3_aa: CASSRTSGRGTDTQYF

clone_size: .
v_call: TRBV19
d_call: TRBD1
j_call: TRBJ1-1
cdr3_nt: TGTGCCAGTAGTCAAGGACAGGTCAACACTGAAGCTTTCTTT
cdr3_aa: CASSQGQVNTEAFF

clone_size: .
v_call: TRBV29-1
d_call: TRBD1
j_call: TRBJ2-7
cdr3_nt: TGCAGCGCAGTGACGGGACAGGGGGCCTACGAGCAGTACTTC
cdr3_aa: CSAVTGQGAYEQYF

clone_size: .
v_call: TRBV19
d_call: TRBD1
j_call: TRBJ2-1
cdr3_nt: TGTGCCAGTAGTATCCAAGGACAGGTCGCCTCCAATGAGCAGTTCTTC
cdr3_aa: CASSIQGQVASNEQFF

clone_size: .
v_call: TRBV19
d_call: .
j_call: TRBJ2-1
cdr3_nt: TGTGCCAGTAGTATGGGGGTCCACAATGAGCAGTTCTTC
cdr3_aa: CASSMGVHNEQFF

clone_size: .
v_call: TRBV15
d_call: .
j_call: TRBJ2-1
cdr3_nt: TGTGCCACCAGCAGAGAGGTCTCCCGGGACTCCTACAATGAGCAGTTCTTC
cdr3_aa: CATSREVSRDSYNEQFF

clone_size: .
v_call: TRBV6-6
d_call: TRBD1
j_call: TRBJ1-5
cdr3_nt: TGTGCCAGCAGTTACGACGTGGGACAGGGTTATCAGCCCCAGCATTTT
cdr3_aa: CASSYDVGQGYQPQHF

clone_size: once
v_call: TRBV9
d_call: .
j_call: TRBJ2-1
cdr3_nt: TGTGCCAGCAGCGTTTCAGGGGACTCCTACAATGAGCAGTTCTTC
cdr3_aa: CASSVSGDSYNEQFF

clone_size: .
v_call: TRBV28
d_call: TRBD2
j_call: TRBJ2-3
cdr3_nt: TGTGCCAGCAATGATAGCGGGAGAGGGGGCACAGATACGCAGTATTTT
cdr3_aa: CASNDSGRGGTDTQYF

clone_size: once
v_call: TRBV30
d_call: .
j_call: TRBJ2-7
cdr3_nt: TGTGCCTGGACCCCTGTAAGCACCTACGAGCAGTACTTC
cdr3_aa: CAWTPVSTYEQYF

clone_size: few
v_call: TRBV14
d_call: .
j_call: TRBJ1-4
cdr3_nt: TGTGCCAGCAGCCAAGCCGGGACAACTAATGAAAAACTGTTTTTT
cdr3_aa: CASSQAGTTNEKLFF

clone_size: .
v_call: TRBV28
d_call: .
j_call: TRBJ2-3
cdr3_nt: TGTGCCAGCAGTTTTAGAGTGGCAGATACGCAGTATTTT
cdr3_aa: CASSFRVADTQYF

clone_size: .
v_call: TRBV18
d_call: .
j_call: TRBJ1-5
cdr3_nt: TGTGCCAGCTCCGAATATAGCAATCAGCCCCAGCATTTT
cdr3_aa: CASSEYSNQPQHF

clone_size: .
v_call: TRBV28
d_call: .
j_call: TRBJ2-7
cdr3_nt: TGTGCCAGCAGTTTAGGGAGCGCTAGAGCCTACGAGCAGTACTTC
cdr3_aa: CASSLGSARAYEQYF

clone_size: .
v_call: TRBV7-2
d_call: .
j_call: TRBJ2-3
cdr3_nt: TGTGCCAGCAGCCCGTTCCGGGACACCCGCACAGATACGCAGTATTTT
cdr3_aa: CASSPFRDTRTDTQYF

clone_size: .
v_call: TRBV19
d_call: TRBD1
j_call: TRBJ2-7
cdr3_nt: TGTGCCAGTAGTTACCGTCTGGGACAGGGGGCCTACGAGCAGTACTTC
cdr3_aa: CASSYRLGQGAYEQYF

clone_size: .
v_call: TRBV6-5
d_call: TRBD2
j_call: TRBJ2-3
cdr3_nt: TGTGCCAGCAGTTACGGTAGCGGGAGGGGAGCAGATACGCAGTATTTT
cdr3_aa: CASSYGSGRGADTQYF

clone_size: .
v_call: TRBV4-3
d_call: .
j_call: TRBJ2-3
cdr3_nt: TGCGCCAGCAGCCACTCTAACACAGATACGCAGTATTTT
cdr3_aa: CASSHSNTDTQYF

clone_size: once
v_call: TRBV11-3
d_call: .
j_call: TRBJ2-7
cdr3_nt: TGTGCCAGCAGCTTCGGCGGTTCCTACGAGCAGTACTTC
cdr3_aa: CASSFGGSYEQYF

clone_size: .
v_call: TRBV6-1
d_call: .
j_call: TRBJ2-3
cdr3_nt: TGTGCCAGCAGTGAAGGCGGGTACTCTAGCACAGATACGCAGTATTTT
cdr3_aa: CASSEGGYSSTDTQYF

clone_size: .
v_call: TRBV7-5
d_call: .
j_call: TRBJ2-7
cdr3_nt: TGTGCCAGAAGCTTGAGTCTGGAGACAGAGTCCTCCTACGAGCAGTACTTC
cdr3_aa: CARSLSLETESSYEQYF

clone_size: .
v_call: TRBV7-9
d_call: TRBD2
j_call: TRBJ2-1
cdr3_nt: TGTGCCAGCAGCTTATCTCCTAGCGGGAGTCTCCATGAGCAGTTCTTC
cdr3_aa: CASSLSPSGSLHEQFF

clone_size: .
v_call: TRBV7-9
d_call: TRBD1
j_call: TRBJ2-7
cdr3_nt: TGTGCCAGCAGCACTCGGGACAGGGTCTACGAGCAGTACTTC
cdr3_aa: CASSTRDRVYEQYF

clone_size: .
v_call: TRBV4-3
d_call: .
j_call: TRBJ1-1
cdr3_nt: TGCGCCAGCAGCCTACAGAGGAATACTGAAGCTTTCTTT
cdr3_aa: CASSLQRNTEAFF

clone_size: .
v_call: TRBV28
d_call: .
j_call: TRBJ1-3
cdr3_nt: TGTGCCAGCAGAGATCCTGGAAACACCATATATTTT
cdr3_aa: CASRDPGNTIYF

clone_size: .
v_call: TRBV14
d_call: .
j_call: TRBJ2-2
cdr3_nt: TGTGCCAGCAGCCAAGTGATCGGGGAGCTGTTTTTT
cdr3_aa: CASSQVIGELFF

clone_size: .
v_call: TRBV6-6
d_call: TRBD1
j_call: TRBJ1-2
cdr3_nt: TGTGCCAGCAGCCCCGGCCTGGGACAGGCTAACTATGGCTACACCTTC
cdr3_aa: CASSPGLGQANYGYTF

clone_size: .
v_call: TRBV11-2
d_call: TRBD2
j_call: TRBJ2-1
cdr3_nt: TGTGCCAGCAGCTTGGGCTCGCTAGCGGGAGTCTATGAGCAGTTCTTC
cdr3_aa: CASSLGSLAGVYEQFF

clone_size: .
v_call: TRBV19
d_call: .
j_call: TRBJ1-2
cdr3_nt: TGTGCCACGCACTCAGGGATCTATGGCTACACCTTC
cdr3_aa: CATHSGIYGYTF

clone_size: .
v_call: TRBV11-3
d_call: .
j_call: TRBJ2-7
cdr3_nt: TGTGCCAGCAGCTTAGATAGGGTCGGGCAGTACTTC
cdr3_aa: CASSLDRVGQYF

clone_size: .
v_call: TRBV4-3
d_call: .
j_call: TRBJ2-4
cdr3_nt: TGCGCCAGCAGCCAAGAATTTGGGGTAGTAGCCAAAAACATTCAGTACTTC
cdr3_aa: CASSQEFGVVAKNIQYF

clone_size: once
v_call: TRBV21-1
d_call: .
j_call: TRBJ2-7
cdr3_nt: TGTGCCAGCAGCACCAAGGGCGGCAACTCCTACGAGCAGTACTTC
cdr3_aa: CASSTKGGNSYEQYF

clone_size: .
v_call: TRBV15
d_call: TRBD2
j_call: TRBJ2-3
cdr3_nt: TGTGCCACCAGCTCCCCTGCGGGAGCGGCAGATACGCAGTATTTT
cdr3_aa: CATSSPAGAADTQYF

clone_size: .
v_call: TRBV5-1
d_call: TRBD1
j_call: TRBJ1-2
cdr3_nt: TGCGCCAGCAGCCAAGGGACAGGGTTGAACTATGGCTACACCTTC
cdr3_aa: CASSQGTGLNYGYTF

clone_size: .
v_call: TRBV5-1
d_call: .
j_call: TRBJ2-7
cdr3_nt: TGCGCCAGCAGTTCCGATCTACCGGGACGGTACTACGAGCAGTACTTC
cdr3_aa: CASSSDLPGRYYEQYF

clone_size: .
v_call: TRBV5-4
d_call: TRBD2
j_call: TRBJ2-7
cdr3_nt: TGTGCCAGCAGCTTGAAGGTGGGAGGGCCCAACGAGCAGTACTTC
cdr3_aa: CASSLKVGGPNEQYF